The rows below give T cell receptor beta chains drawn from one sample of a study of blood T cell repertoires in COVID-19. The data were produced by immunoSEQ multiplex PCR, yet TCRdb's version contains in-frame clones alone and is incomplete. The sample includes approximately 110,000 clones, around 89% of them seen just once. The specimen was peripheral blood. All receptors come from a woman aged 45-59 years with acute or convalescent COVID-19. CDR3s include the opening cysteine and the closing phenylalanine or tryptophan. The D gene is left open where the match is weak. Only some rows state a clone size, as once, few, many or a class for expanded clones.

clone_size	v_call	d_call	j_call	cdr3_aa	cdr3_nt
-	TRBV7-9	-	TRBJ1-4	CASSFEGSNEKLFF	TGTGCCAGCAGCTTTGAGGGATCTAATGAAAAACTGTTTTTT
-	TRBV19	-	TRBJ1-4	CASSGRVGEKLFF	TGTGCCAGTAGTGGCAGGGTAGGCGAAAAACTGTTTTTT
once	TRBV5-1	-	TRBJ2-5	CTSRDNPQETQYF	TGCACCAGTCGGGACAACCCCCAAGAGACCCAGTACTTC
-	TRBV14	-	TRBJ1-1	CASSLGRRAEAFF	TGTGCCAGCAGCCTTGGGAGAAGAGCTGAAGCTTTCTTT
-	TRBV5-4	-	TRBJ1-6	CASSLVERNSPLHF	TGTGCCAGCAGCTTGGTCGAGAGGAATTCACCCCTCCACTTT
-	TRBV12-3/TRBV12-4	-	TRBJ1-2	CASSSGGGYTF	TGTGCCAGCAGTTCGGGTGGGGGCTACACCTTC
-	TRBV7-3	TRBD2	TRBJ2-3	CASSLQPRRTSGLLLTDTQYF	TGTGCCAGCAGCTTACAGCCGCGGCGGACTAGCGGGCTCCTACTCACAGATACGCAGTATTTT
-	TRBV15	TRBD2	TRBJ2-3	CATSGRSGLAGTNTDTQYF	TGTGCCACCAGCGGGAGGTCGGGACTAGCGGGGACAAACACAGATACGCAGTATTTT
-	TRBV5-6	-	TRBJ1-1	CASSLVSGFSGTEAFF	TGTGCCAGCAGCTTGGTTTCCGGGTTCAGTGGCACTGAAGCTTTCTTT
-	TRBV7-8	-	TRBJ1-2	CASSLAPGIYGYTF	TGTGCCAGCAGCTTAGCGCCGGGGATCTATGGCTACACCTTC
-	TRBV2	TRBD2	TRBJ2-3	CASFSGRASTDTQYF	TGTGCCAGTTTTAGCGGGAGGGCCTCCACAGATACGCAGTATTTT
-	TRBV2	TRBD1	TRBJ1-5	CASKGTGGNQPQHF	TGTGCCAGCAAAGGGACAGGGGGTAATCAGCCCCAGCATTTT
-	TRBV10-3	-	TRBJ2-7	CAISETDSNSYEQYF	TGTGCCATCAGTGAGACGGACAGTAACTCCTACGAGCAGTACTTC
-	TRBV10-3	TRBD2	TRBJ2-7	CAISDLLGEGGGAEQYF	TGTGCCATCAGTGACCTTCTTGGGGAGGGTGGTGGGGCCGAGCAGTACTTC
-	TRBV11-2	-	TRBJ1-1	CASSLDAGILNTEAFF	TGTGCCAGCAGCTTAGATGCCGGGATTTTGAACACTGAAGCTTTCTTT
once	TRBV11-2	-	TRBJ1-5	CASSLDSRGAQHF	TGTGCCAGCAGCTTAGACTCACGGGGGGCCCAGCATTTT
few	TRBV6-5	TRBD1	TRBJ1-1	CASSYRTGGEAFF	TGTGCCAGCAGTTACCGGACAGGGGGCGAAGCTTTCTTT
-	TRBV12-3/TRBV12-4	TRBD1	TRBJ2-7	CASRASGGYEQYF	TGTGCCAGCAGGGCGTCAGGGGGCTACGAGCAGTACTTC
-	TRBV7-8	-	TRBJ2-4	CASSLSWAENIQYF	TGTGCCAGCAGCCTCTCGTGGGCCGAAAACATTCAGTACTTC
-	TRBV9	-	TRBJ2-2	CASRSENRGGPPGELFF	TGTGCCAGCAGGTCGGAAAACAGGGGAGGTCCCCCCGGGGAGCTGTTTTTT
-	TRBV7-6	TRBD1	TRBJ2-7	CASSLAPRGTRVYEQYF	TGTGCCAGCAGCTTAGCCCCCAGGGGGACAAGAGTCTACGAGCAGTACTTC
-	TRBV6-5	-	TRBJ1-6	CASSLTDGNSPLHF	TGTGCCAGCAGTTTAACAGATGGTAATTCACCCCTCCACTTT
-	TRBV5-4	TRBD1	TRBJ2-6	CASSPARGRFNVLTF	TGTGCCAGCAGCCCGGCGAGGGGGCGATTCAACGTCCTGACTTTC